This T cell receptor beta chain was sequenced in a study of blood T cells in healthy people across ages. This clonotype was picked up a small number of times. What it binds is not known. Donors each provided 8 to 10 milliliters of peripheral blood. The authors ran a second PCR of about 7 to 11 cycles using a sample-barcoded 5' primer and a J-beta primer mix. TCRdb reanalysed the 5' RACE reads using MiXCR and keeps one entry per CDR3 protein. The profile shows 550,000 to 600,000 distinct CDR3 sequences, 27% of them singletons. CDR3 length: 15 residues. The germline V gene has CDR1 SQVTM and CDR2 ANQGSEA. V gave up 2 bases and J gave up 2 bases; unmatched junction bases: 7. Findings and limits, study-wide: Both higher diversity and more naive CD4+ cells marked long-lived donors when set against aged donors. Strong correlation linked observed beta diversity and percent naive T cells.

The sample taken for sequencing was blood. The rearrangement uses TRBV29-1 and TRBJ2-3, with TRBD2 identical over 7 bases. The receptor was derived from a woman aged 65 to 85 in good health. In DNA form, the CDR3 reads TGCAGCGTTGAAAAAACGGGGGGATACACAGATACGCAGTATTTT. It specifies CSVEKTGGYTDTQYF.